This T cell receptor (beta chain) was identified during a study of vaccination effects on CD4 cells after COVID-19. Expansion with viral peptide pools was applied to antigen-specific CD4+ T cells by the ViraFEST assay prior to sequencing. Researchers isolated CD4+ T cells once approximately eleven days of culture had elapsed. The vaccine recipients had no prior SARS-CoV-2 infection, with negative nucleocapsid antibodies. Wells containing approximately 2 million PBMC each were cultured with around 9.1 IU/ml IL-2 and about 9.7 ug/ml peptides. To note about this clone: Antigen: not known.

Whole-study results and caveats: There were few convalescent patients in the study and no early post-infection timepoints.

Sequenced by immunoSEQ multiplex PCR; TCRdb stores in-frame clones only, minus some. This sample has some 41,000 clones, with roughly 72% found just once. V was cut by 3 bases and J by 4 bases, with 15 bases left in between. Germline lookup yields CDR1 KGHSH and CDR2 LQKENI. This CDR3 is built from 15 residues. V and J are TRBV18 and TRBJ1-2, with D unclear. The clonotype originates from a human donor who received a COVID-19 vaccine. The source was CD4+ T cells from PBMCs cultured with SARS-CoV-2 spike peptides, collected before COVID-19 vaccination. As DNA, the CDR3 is TGTGCCAGCTCACCCGGCGCAGAGAGCATCTATGGCTACACCTTC. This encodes CASSPGAESIYGYTF.